This is a list of T cell receptor beta chains from one sample in a study of tumor and adjacent non-tumor tissue in lung cancer. TCRdb called the multiplex PCR reads again in MiXCR, with one record for every CDR3 protein. The repertoire holds fewer than 130,000 distinct CDR3 sequences, with 84% as singletons. Specimen: lung tumor tissue. The source of these receptors is a man aged 70-80 years with non-small cell lung cancer. CDR3s include the opening cysteine and the closing phenylalanine or tryptophan. Each record gives: J gene, V gene, D gene, clone size, CDR3 DNA, CDR3 protein. A D gene is named only where the DNA matches it firmly. Some rows have no size entry. The others give once, few or many, or a class for an expanded clone.

j_gene: TRBJ1-1
v_gene: TRBV29-1
d_gene: .
abundance: medium-sized
CDR3nt: TGCAGCGTTGAAGATACAGGGACTAATCCTGAAGCTTTCTTT
CDR3aa: CSVEDTGTNPEAFF

j_gene: TRBJ2-1
v_gene: TRBV6-5
d_gene: .
abundance: .
CDR3nt: TGTGCCTGCAGGGAACAAGTTTACAATGAGCAGTCCTTC
CDR3aa: CACREQVYNEQSF

j_gene: TRBJ2-7
v_gene: TRBV11-2
d_gene: .
abundance: .
CDR3nt: TGTGCAAGCAGCCCGTACCCCGGGACAACCTACGTGCAGTACTTC
CDR3aa: CASSPYPGTTYVQYF

j_gene: TRBJ1-2
v_gene: TRBV6-5
d_gene: .
abundance: .
CDR3nt: TGTGCCAGCAGACCTCCGACCGGAGGGCGAGATTACTATGGCTACACCTTC
CDR3aa: CASRPPTGGRDYYGYTF

j_gene: TRBJ1-2
v_gene: TRBV5-5
d_gene: TRBD1
abundance: .
CDR3nt: TGTCCCAGCAGCTTGGAATATCTGGGACAGGAGCGTGGCTACACCTTC
CDR3aa: CPSSLEYLGQERGYTF

j_gene: TRBJ1-5
v_gene: TRBV10-3
d_gene: .
abundance: once
CDR3nt: TGTGCCATCAGTGCAGCCGCCCCCAATCATCCCCAGCATTTT
CDR3aa: CAISAAAPNHPQHF

j_gene: TRBJ2-5
v_gene: TRBV11-1
d_gene: .
abundance: .
CDR3nt: TGTGCCAGTAGCTTAGCGCGTGGGGGATTCCAGTACTTC
CDR3aa: CASSLARGGFQYF

j_gene: TRBJ2-2
v_gene: TRBV5-1
d_gene: TRBD1
abundance: many
CDR3nt: TGCGCCAGCAGCTTGGACAGGGGGCCCGGGGAGCTGTTTTTT
CDR3aa: CASSLDRGPGELFF

j_gene: TRBJ1-6
v_gene: TRBV4-1
d_gene: TRBD1
abundance: once
CDR3nt: TGCGCCAGCAGCCAAGAGGGACAGGACCAGGCATCCTATAATTCACTCCTCCACTTT
CDR3aa: CASSQEGQDQASYNSLLHF

j_gene: TRBJ2-7
v_gene: TRBV28
d_gene: .
abundance: .
CDR3nt: TGTGCCAGCACTTCCTGGCTGGCCGGGGGTTACGAGCTGTACTTC
CDR3aa: CASTSWLAGGYELYF

j_gene: TRBJ2-7
v_gene: TRBV29-1
d_gene: TRBD2
abundance: .
CDR3nt: TGCAGCGCTGACAAAAGCGGGAGTAGGCCTTACGAGCAGTACTTC
CDR3aa: CSADKSGSRPYEQYF

j_gene: TRBJ2-7
v_gene: TRBV6-2/TRBV6-3
d_gene: TRBD2
abundance: .
CDR3nt: TGTGCCGGTAGTTTTAGAGCGGGAGTCCCCTACGAGCAGTACTTC
CDR3aa: CAGSFRAGVPYEQYF

j_gene: TRBJ2-7
v_gene: TRBV27
d_gene: TRBD2
abundance: .
CDR3nt: TGTGCCAGAGTTAAGGGACTAGCGGGGCCCTACGAGCAGTACTTC
CDR3aa: CARVKGLAGPYEQYF

j_gene: TRBJ1-1
v_gene: TRBV12-3/TRBV12-4
d_gene: .
abundance: .
CDR3nt: TGCTCCAGCAGTTACTCCGGGACGGGGAACACTGGAGCTTTCTTT
CDR3aa: CSSSYSGTGNTGAFF